Listed here are 21 T cell receptor beta chains from one sample, sequenced in a study of PD-L1 blockade in urothelial cancer. Clones were sequenced by immunoSEQ multiplex PCR, and TCRdb holds only the in-frame ones, with some missing. This table has approximately 83,000 clones, 70% to 90% appearing once. Time point meaning: peripheral blood 6 weeks after treatment start. The material was PBMCs, obtained around atezolizumab (anti-PD-L1) treatment. The receptors here all came from a man between 65 and 85 years old with urothelial cancer.

The chain carries TRBV18 and TRBJ1-4, with D possibly being TRBD1 (5 bases). CDR1 and CDR2 (germline): KGHSH, LQKENI. Trimming pared 2 bases from V and 5 bases from J, leaving 12 bases between. The CDR3 is made up of 15 amino acids. For the CDR3, the DNA is TGTGCCAGCTCACCAGGGGGTCGGGAGAATGAAAAACTGTTTTTT. Translating it yields CASSPGGRENEKLFF. Drawing the rest from reference TRBV18 and TRBJ1-4, the complete variable domain is NAGVMQNPRHLVRRRGQEARLRCSPMKGHSHVYWYRQLPEEGLKFMVYLQKENIIDESGMPKERFSAEFPKEGPSILRIQQVVRGDSAAYFCASSPGGRENEKLFFGSGTQLSVL.

Ten or more counts support this clone. This sequence joins TRBV5-1 and TRBJ2-7, with TRBD2 matching over 12 bases. CDR3 length equals 15 residues. Unmatched junction bases numbered 4, after V lost 0 bases and J lost 6 bases. In germline, CDR1 is SGHRS, CDR2 YFSETQ. CDR3 nucleotide sequence: TGCGCCAGCAGCTTGGCTAGCGGGGGGGTCCCCGAGCAGTACTTC. Translating it yields CASSLASGGVPEQYF.

A few counts support this clone. V usage is TRBV4-2 and J usage is TRBJ1-1; D gene unclear. Germline V CDR1 and CDR2: LGHNA, YNFKEQ. The CDR3 extends over 14 amino acids. Trimming took 1 base from V and 6 from J, leaving 12 bases between them. DNA of the CDR3: TGTGCCAGCAGCCAAGGCTTCGAAGGAGCTGAAGCTTTCTTT. Encoded protein: CASSQGFEGAEAFF.

The genes are TRBV2 and TRBJ2-7; maybe TRBD1 (6 bases). Trimming took off 4 bases at V and 1 base at J, with 8 bases between the two ends. The CDR3 spans 13 residues. Germline V gives CDR1 SNHLY, CDR2 FYNNEI. CDR3 in amino acids: CASSADSSYEQYF. The CDR3 bases are TGTGCCAGCAGTGCGGACAGTTCCTACGAGCAGTACTTC.

This clone is a singleton in its sample. The V and J genes are TRBV5-1 and TRBJ1-5, with 7 nucleotides matching TRBD1. Trimming took 2 bases from V and 6 from J; bases not matched to a gene: 8. Germline V gene sequence: CDR1 SGHRS, CDR2 YFSETQ. The CDR3 has 15 residues. CDR3 sequence reads: CASSLGGGESQPQHF. As DNA, the CDR3 is TGCGCCAGCAGCTTAGGAGGGGGCGAGTCTCAGCCCCAGCATTTT.

The sample holds one count of this clone. V is TRBV30 and J is TRBJ2-3; maybe TRBD1 (5 bases). The V end was cut by 0 bases, the J end by 6 bases, with 13 bases between. Germline assignment: CDR1 GTSNPN and CDR2 SVGIG (reference sequence). The CDR3 length is 14 residues. CDR3 bases: TGTGCCTGGAGTGTAAGGGGATCATATGATACGCAGTATTTT. Protein sequence: CAWSVRGSYDTQYF. The whole variable domain, remainder taken from reference TRBV30 and TRBJ2-3, is SQTIHQWPATLVQPVGSPLSLECTVEGTSNPNLYWYRQAAGRGLQLLFYSVGIGQISSEVPQNLSASRPQDRQFILSSKKLLLSDSGFYLCAWSVRGSYDTQYFGPGTRLTVL.

The chain carries TRBV9 and TRBJ1-2; weak D call: TRBD1 (6 bases). The CDR3 consists of 14 residues. Germline CDR1 and CDR2: SGDLS and YYNGEE. V was shortened by 2 bases and J by 3 bases, with 11 bases between the two germline ends. CDR3 region: CASSVQGGYYGYTF. The CDR3 DNA follows: TGTGCCAGCAGCGTGCAAGGGGGATACTATGGCTACACCTTC.

This chain links TRBV5-7 with TRBJ2-7, with TRBD2 matching 8 bases. TRBV5-7 is sorted into the ORF group, with uncertain function. V lost 4 bases to trimming and J lost 0 bases; unmatched junction nucleotides: 12. The CDR3 consists of 17 residues. The CDR3, as DNA: TGTGCCAGCAGCCCGGGGGGGGGAGGGACTTCCTCCTACGAGCAGTACTTC. Its protein product is CASSPGGGGTSSYEQYF.

The V call is TRBV7-3, the J call TRBJ2-5, with TRBD1 matching over 11 bases. Germline V gene lookup returns CDR1 SGHTA and CDR2 FQGTGA. The CDR3 extends over 16 amino acids. J lost 5 bases, V lost 4 bases, and 9 bases had no gene match. CDR3 coding DNA: TGTGCCAGCAGCTCTAACGGACAGGGGGCAGGGGAGACCCAGTACTTC. Translation gives CASSSNGQGAGETQYF. The entire variable domain, with the rest obtained from reference TRBV7-3 and TRBJ2-5, is as follows: GAGVSQTPSNKVTEKGKYVELRCDPISGHTALYWYRQSLGQGPEFLIYFQGTGAADDSGLPNDRFFAVRPEGSVSTLKIQRTERGDSAVYLCASSSNGQGAGETQYFGPGTRLLVL.

The V gene is TRBV5-8, the J gene TRBJ2-3; 7 bases are shared with TRBD2. Trimming at V came to 1 base and at J to 1 base, leaving 9 bases not matched to a gene. Per the germline V gene, CDR1 is SGHTS and CDR2 is YDEGEE. This CDR3 region has 17 residues. CDR3 DNA sequence: TGTGCCAGCAGCTTGCTGCAGGGAGGACTAGGCACAGATACGCAGTATTTT. It yields the protein CASSLLQGGLGTDTQYF.

The chain links TRBV2 to TRBJ2-3; TRBD2 matches 13 bases. V gave up 7 bases and J gave up 1 base; unmatched junction bases: 5. From germline, CDR1 is SNHLY and CDR2 FYNNEI. CDR3 size: 16 residues. CDR3 bases: TGTGCCAGCACCGCTGGACTAGCGGGGGGCACAGATACGCAGTATTTT. It yields the protein CASTAGLAGGTDTQYF.

The chain is built from TRBV2 and TRBJ2-5, with TRBD2 identical over 10 bases. V was clipped by 11 bases and J by 2 bases; unmatched bases: 11. Germline-derived CDR1 and CDR2 are SNHLY and FYNNEI. CDR3 size: 15 residues. The CDR3 DNA reads as TGTGCCTTCTCTCGGGGAGCGGGGGGGCAAGAGACCCAGTACTTC. As protein: CAFSRGAGGQETQYF.

This chain joins TRBV7-6 and TRBJ1-2, with TRBD1 identical over 7 bases. Trimming cost V 1 base and J 1 base; bases outside gene matches: 3. The germline V gene has CDR1 SGHVS and CDR2 FNYEAQ. This CDR3 is 15 amino acids long. CDR3 nucleotides: TGTGCCAGCAGCTTAGATGCAGGGGGTAACTATGGCTACACCTTC. Translation: CASSLDAGGNYGYTF.

This clone was picked up a small number of times. This rearrangement joins TRBV9 to TRBJ1-2; 12 bases line up with TRBD1. The CDR3 length is 15 residues. Germline V CDR1 and CDR2: SGDLS, YYNGEE. J was trimmed by 4 bases and V by 4 bases; bases with no gene match: 5. The CDR3 spells CASSPTGQGAYGYTF. CDR3 bases: TGTGCCAGCAGCCCGACGGGACAGGGGGCCTATGGCTACACCTTC. The full variable domain, its missing parts supplied by reference TRBV9 and TRBJ1-2, is DSGVTQTPKHLITATGQRVTLRCSPRSGDLSVYWYQQSLDQGLQFLIQYYNGEERAKGNILERFSAQQFPDLHSELNLSSLELGDSALYFCASSPTGQGAYGYTFGSGTRLTVV.

This chain connects TRBV4-2 to TRBJ2-2, with 11 nucleotides matching TRBD2. The CDR3 is 19 amino acids. J gave up 2 bases and V 4 bases, and 12 bases lay outside the gene matches. Germline V CDR1 and CDR2: LGHNA, YNFKEQ. The CDR3 here is CASSLERMTSGVNTGELFF. As DNA, the CDR3 is TGTGCCAGCAGCCTGGAAAGAATGACTAGCGGGGTCAACACCGGGGAGCTGTTTTTT.

The rearrangement joins TRBV18 to TRBJ1-1, with D unclear. Germline CDR1 and CDR2: KGHSH and LQKENI. The CDR3 runs to 15 residues. V was shortened by 6 bases and J by 0 bases, with 14 bases between the two germline ends. CDR3 in DNA: TGTGCCAGCTCCGCCAGGTCCGGTCTGAACACTGAAGCTTTCTTT. This translates into CASSARSGLNTEAFF.

The chain joins TRBV7-2 to TRBJ2-1; 9 bases line up with TRBD1. With 3 bases clipped from V and 7 bases from J, the junction kept 10 bases outside the gene matches. Germline V gene lookup returns CDR1 SGHTA and CDR2 FQGNSA. There are 16 residues in the CDR3. Here the CDR3 reads CASSFVAGTGLNEQFF. The CDR3, as DNA: TGTGCCAGCAGCTTCGTCGCCGGGACAGGGTTGAATGAGCAGTTCTTC.

This rearrangement joins TRBV18 to TRBJ1-5; 7 bases map to TRBD1. The CDR3 contains 13 residues. Germline V gene lookup returns CDR1 KGHSH and CDR2 LQKENI. V lost 3 bases and J lost 4; bases outside the gene matches: 0. CDR3 in amino acids: CASSPGQNQPQHF. In nucleotides, the CDR3 is TGTGCCAGCTCACCGGGACAGAATCAGCCCCAGCATTTT.

A single count supports this clone. V is TRBV7-2 and J is TRBJ2-3, with D uncertain. This CDR3 is built from 15 residues. Trimming took off 1 base at V and 4 bases at J, with 12 bases between the two ends. CDR1 is SGHTA and CDR2 is FQGNSA in the germline V gene. The CDR3 nucleotides read TGTGCCAGCAGCTTAGGGGCCGCCAGAGCAGATACGCAGTATTTT. Its translation is CASSLGAARADTQYF.

The V and J genes are TRBV7-9 and TRBJ1-1; possibly TRBD1 for D (6 bases). The CDR3 is 16 amino acids. V lost 5 bases to trimming and J lost 0 bases, with 16 bases between them. Germline assignment: CDR1 SEHNR and CDR2 FQNEAQ (reference sequence). The CDR3 DNA sequence: TGTGCCAGCAGCCCATTCAGGGCAGGGGTGAACACTGAAGCTTTCTTT. Its protein product is CASSPFRAGVNTEAFF. Full variable domain (rest looked up from reference TRBV7-9 and TRBJ1-1): DTGVSQNPRHKITKRGQNVTFRCDPISEHNRLYWYRQTLGQGPEFLTYFQNEAQLEKSRLLSDRFSAERPKGSFSTLEIQRTEQGDSAMYLCASSPFRAGVNTEAFFGQGTRLTVV.

The chain uses TRBV30 and TRBJ1-2, with TRBD1 as a possible D gene (5 bases). Trimming took off 0 bases at V and 6 bases at J, with 11 bases between the two ends. This CDR3 has 13 residues. The germline V gene has CDR1 GTSNPN and CDR2 SVGIG (reference sequence). CDR3 sequence: CAWSVKGAHGYTF. The CDR3 coding sequence is TGTGCCTGGAGTGTAAAAGGGGCTCATGGCTACACCTTC.